This is a list of T cell receptor beta chains from one sample in a study of patients and donors after allogeneic stem cell transplantation. TCRdb ran MiXCR on the RT-PCR reads and lists one entry per CDR3 protein. The table has about 960,000 distinct CDR3 sequences, roughly 18% seen once. The source material was blood, either unsorted or a sorted T cell fraction (not recorded which). Every receptor here comes from a human donor who was either an allogeneic HSCT recipient or a stem cell or donor lymphocyte infusion donor (not recorded which). It is not recorded whose cells these are; they may come from a transplant donor. Both conserved end residues are part of each CDR3. D genes are given only for firm matches. Not all rows give a size; the values are once, few, many and, for expanded clones, a class.

j_call v_call d_call clone_size cdr3_aa cdr3_nt
TRBJ1-3 TRBV20-1 - - CSAAQDGSGDTIYF TGCAGTGCTGCCCAGGACGGATCCGGAGACACCATATATTTT
TRBJ2-7 TRBV12-3/TRBV12-4 - - CASSLRGGHSYEQYF TGTGCCAGCAGTTTGCGCGGGGGCCACTCCTACGAGCAGTACTTC
TRBJ2-7 TRBV24-1 - - CATSDSPGRPGGYEQYF TGTGCCACCAGTGATTCTCCAGGACGGCCAGGGGGGTACGAGCAGTACTTC
TRBJ2-7 TRBV7-9 - few CASSRRRTLLSYEQYF TGTGCCAGCAGCCGAAGGAGGACACTACTCTCCTACGAGCAGTACTTC
TRBJ2-7 TRBV5-1 - few CASSLRSGNTYEQYF TGCGCCAGCAGCTTGAGATCAGGAAATACCTACGAGCAGTACTTC
TRBJ2-1 TRBV4-3 - - CASSQVSTGAYNEQFF TGCGCCAGCAGCCAAGTTTCCACAGGCGCCTACAATGAGCAGTTCTTC
TRBJ1-1 TRBV5-1 - few CASSFSSGTIKNTEAFF TGCGCCAGCAGCTTTTCCTCCGGGACAATAAAGAACACTGAAGCTTTCTTT
TRBJ1-3 TRBV20-1 - - CSARTTTNTIYF TGCAGTGCTAGAACCACTACAAACACCATATATTTT
TRBJ2-3 TRBV7-9 TRBD2 few CASSWGLALGTDTQYF TGTGCCAGCAGCTGGGGACTAGCGTTAGGCACAGATACGCAGTATTTT
TRBJ1-5 TRBV25-1 - - CASSESGHHLEPQHF TGTGCCAGCAGTGAATCGGGACACCACTTGGAGCCCCAGCATTTT
TRBJ1-6 TRBV25-1 TRBD1 - CASMRGGIGSSYNSPLHF TGTGCCAGCATGCGAGGGGGCATAGGGAGCTCCTATAATTCACCCCTCCACTTT
TRBJ2-1 TRBV25-1 - few CASSDAGTSAYEQFF TGTGCCAGCAGTGACGCCGGGACATCGGCCTATGAGCAGTTCTTC
TRBJ2-1 TRBV20-1 TRBD1 few CSASDPGPGGGNEQFF TGCAGTGCTAGCGACCCGGGTCCAGGGGGCGGGAATGAGCAGTTCTTC
TRBJ2-3 TRBV12-3/TRBV12-4 - - CASSLAMGATDTQYF TGTGCCAGCAGTTTAGCGATGGGCGCCACAGATACGCAGTATTTT
TRBJ1-4 TRBV28 TRBD1 few CASSQTGARTEKLFF TGTGCCAGCAGTCAAACAGGGGCCAGAACTGAAAAACTGTTTTTT
TRBJ2-1 TRBV6-5 - - CASSYWDLGNEQFF TGTGCCAGCAGTTACTGGGACCTAGGCAATGAGCAGTTCTTC
TRBJ2-2 TRBV5-1 TRBD2 - CASSAGLAGEHGELFF TGCGCCAGCAGCGCAGGACTAGCGGGAGAACACGGGGAGCTGTTTTTT
TRBJ2-3 TRBV7-9 - few CASSQHIFTDTQYF TGTGCCAGCAGCCAACACATCTTCACAGATACGCAGTATTTT
TRBJ1-1 TRBV20-1 - - CSAGHGGGTEAFF TGCAGTGCCGGGCATGGAGGGGGCACTGAAGCTTTCTTT
TRBJ1-2 TRBV20-1 - - CSVYRDGYTF TGCAGTGTTTACAGGGATGGCTACACCTTC
TRBJ2-2 TRBV6-5 TRBD2 few CASSYRVGGEAGELFF TGTGCCAGCAGTTACCGGGTCGGGGGGGAGGCCGGGGAGCTGTTTTTT
TRBJ2-2 TRBV5-5 TRBD1 - CASSHQTGAHTGELFF TGTGCCAGCAGCCATCAGACAGGGGCCCACACCGGGGAGCTGTTTTTT
TRBJ2-3 TRBV15 - few CATSRGHRTTDTQYF TGTGCCACCAGCAGAGGTCACAGGACCACAGATACGCAGTATTTT
TRBJ2-1 TRBV30 - - CAWSVRPTNEQFF TGTGCCTGGAGTGTAAGGCCCACCAATGAGCAGTTCTTC
TRBJ1-1 TRBV7-9 - - CASRSPVRGGHTEAFF TGTGCCAGCAGGTCTCCCGTGCGAGGGGGGCACACTGAAGCTTTCTTT
TRBJ1-3 TRBV4-2 TRBD1 many CASSQDGQGRGNTIYF TGTGCCAGCAGCCAAGACGGACAGGGCAGAGGAAACACCATATATTTT
TRBJ1-1 TRBV27 - - CASSLPGGDTEAFF TGTGCCAGCAGTTTACCTGGTGGGGACACTGAAGCTTTCTTT
TRBJ2-2 TRBV27 TRBD2 - CASSLNSGRVNTGELFF TGTGCCAGCAGTTTGAATAGCGGGAGAGTGAACACCGGGGAGCTGTTTTTT
TRBJ2-2 TRBV5-1 TRBD2 - CASSLTGGLTGELFF TGCGCCAGCAGCTTAACGGGAGGGCTCACCGGGGAGCTGTTTTTT
TRBJ2-1 TRBV4-1 TRBD2 few CASSQGDLAGALANYNEQFF TGCGCCAGCAGCCAAGGTGATCTAGCGGGGGCCCTAGCAAACTACAATGAGCAGTTCTTC
TRBJ2-3 TRBV10-3 - - CAAQGDSTDTQYF TGTGCCGCCCAAGGGGACTCCACAGATACGCAGTATTTT
TRBJ2-6 TRBV20-1 - - CSASKGGSPFSGANVLTF TGCAGTGCCTCCAAGGGGGGGTCCCCTTTCTCTGGGGCCAACGTCCTGACTTTC
TRBJ2-7 TRBV20-1 - few CSARDQRSGAGEQYF TGCAGTGCTAGAGACCAGCGGTCGGGGGCTGGCGAGCAGTACTTC